This is a list of T cell receptor beta chains from one sample in a study of post-analysis software for immune sequencing data. In TCRdb, the PCR reads were re-called with MiXCR into one record per CDR3 protein. The sample lists about 460,000 distinct CDR3 sequences; roughly 46% were seen once. The sample consisted of blood. These receptors came from a girl aged 10 to 17 with multiple sclerosis. CDR3s include the opening cysteine and the closing phenylalanine or tryptophan. D genes are given only for firm matches.

J gene	V gene	D gene	CDR3 protein
TRBJ1-6	TRBV4-1	TRBD1	CASSQDRWQGDSPLHF
TRBJ2-4	TRBV6-1	TRBD1	CASSEATGGSNIQYF
TRBJ2-1	TRBV3-1	.	CASSPPNSNSDEQFF
TRBJ2-7	TRBV20-1	TRBD2	CSASASGSYEQYF
TRBJ2-1	TRBV11-2	.	CASSLEWYEVSSYNEQFF
TRBJ2-1	TRBV28	.	CASSPPGNEQFF
TRBJ1-3	TRBV5-1	.	CASSQQGVSGNTIYF
TRBJ2-7	TRBV5-1	.	CASSLNLVGAHEQYF
TRBJ2-1	TRBV20-1	TRBD2	CSVPRLAGDEQFF
TRBJ1-2	TRBV7-9	.	CASSSDLLYGYTF
TRBJ2-3	TRBV7-6	TRBD2	CASSQGAGETDTQYF
TRBJ2-3	TRBV7-2	TRBD2	CASSLVGLAGRSLDTQYF
TRBJ2-5	TRBV7-2	TRBD1	CASSLQLGQGKETQYF
TRBJ2-1	TRBV24-1	TRBD1	CATSDSGQENYNEQFF
TRBJ2-7	TRBV5-1	.	CASSLGSAVSSYEQYF
TRBJ2-7	TRBV20-1	.	CSARSAGLREQYF
TRBJ2-5	TRBV6-2/TRBV6-3	.	CASSPTPKETQYF
TRBJ2-7	TRBV7-9	.	CASSPAADKATYEQYF
TRBJ1-3	TRBV7-9	.	CASSLARVSGNTIYF
TRBJ2-7	TRBV20-1	.	CSARKTSYEQYF
TRBJ2-7	TRBV7-9	TRBD2	CASSLARGLAETYEQYF
TRBJ2-1	TRBV5-1	TRBD1	CASSAGTDYNEQFF
TRBJ2-5	TRBV9	.	CASSETGNEQYF
TRBJ1-2	TRBV28	.	CASSLAPGIPKGGYTF
TRBJ2-1	TRBV29-1	TRBD2	CSVEAGLAYEQFF
TRBJ2-1	TRBV7-9	TRBD2	CASSLEGLVINEQFF
TRBJ2-7	TRBV20-1	.	CSARETSYEQYF
TRBJ2-3	TRBV20-1	.	CSATDRPRHTQYF